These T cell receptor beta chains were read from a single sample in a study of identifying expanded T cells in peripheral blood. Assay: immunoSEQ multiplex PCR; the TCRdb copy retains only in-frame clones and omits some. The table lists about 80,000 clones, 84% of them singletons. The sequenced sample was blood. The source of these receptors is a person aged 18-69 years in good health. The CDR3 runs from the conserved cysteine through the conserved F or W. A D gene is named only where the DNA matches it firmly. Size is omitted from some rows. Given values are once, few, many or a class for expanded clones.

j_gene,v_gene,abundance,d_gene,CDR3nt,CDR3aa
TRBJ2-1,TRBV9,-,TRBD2,TGTGCCAGCAGCGGAAGACCTAATAGCGGGACGGACAATGAGCAGTTCTTC,CASSGRPNSGTDNEQFF
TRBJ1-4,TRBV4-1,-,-,TGCGCCAGCAGCCAACCGGGGACAACTAATGAAAAACTGTTTTTT,CASSQPGTTNEKLFF
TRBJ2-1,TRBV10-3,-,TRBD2,TGTGCCTCTCAGGTGGGGCGGGAGGTATACAATGAGCAGTTCTTC,CASQVGREVYNEQFF
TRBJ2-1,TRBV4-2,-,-,TGTGCCAGCAGCCCAGATCGAAGTAATGAGCAGTTCTTC,CASSPDRSNEQFF
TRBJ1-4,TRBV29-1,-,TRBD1,TGCAGCGTCGGACAGGGGGTTGAAAAACTGTTTTTT,CSVGQGVEKLFF
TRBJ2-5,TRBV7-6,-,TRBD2,TGTGCCAGCAGCTTAGTAGCGGGAGTAGCACCCTCAATGCTAGAGACCCAGTACTTC,CASSLVAGVAPSMLETQYF
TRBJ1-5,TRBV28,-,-,TGTGCCAGCAGTTTCAATAGCAATCAGCCCCAGCATTTT,CASSFNSNQPQHF
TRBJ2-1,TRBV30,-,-,TGTGCCTGGAGCTCTCACGGCAATGAGCAGTTCTTC,CAWSSHGNEQFF
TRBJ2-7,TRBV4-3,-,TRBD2,TGCGCCAGCAGCCAAGCGGAGACTAGCGGTAGCTACGAGCAGTACTTC,CASSQAETSGSYEQYF
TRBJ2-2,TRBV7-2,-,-,TGTGCCAGCAGCTTAGACGAGGGCAGCACCGGGGAGCTGTTTTTT,CASSLDEGSTGELFF
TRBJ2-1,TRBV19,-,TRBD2,TGTGCCAGTAGTACGGCTAGCGGGAGTGGCTACAATGAGCAGTTCTTC,CASSTASGSGYNEQFF
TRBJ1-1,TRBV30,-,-,TGTGCCTGGAGTGACATCACCAACACTGAAGCTTTCTTT,CAWSDITNTEAFF
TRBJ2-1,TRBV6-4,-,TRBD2,TGTGCCAGCAGACTAACTAGGACTAGCGGGAGGTACAATGAGCAGTTCTTC,CASRLTRTSGRYNEQFF
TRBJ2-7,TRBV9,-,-,TGTGCCAGCAGCGTAGTTCCCGGCTACGAGCAGTACTTC,CASSVVPGYEQYF
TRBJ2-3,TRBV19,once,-,TGTGCCAGTAGTTCGGCGACTAGGGGCACAGATACGCAGTATTTT,CASSSATRGTDTQYF
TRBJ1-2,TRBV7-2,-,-,TGTGCCAGCAGCTACCGACGGACAGAAGAGGGTGGCTACACCTTC,CASSYRRTEEGGYTF
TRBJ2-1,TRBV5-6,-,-,TGTGCCAGCAGCTTGTCGCCAGGGTTCTACAATGAGCAGTTCTTC,CASSLSPGFYNEQFF
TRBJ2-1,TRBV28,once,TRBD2,TGTGCCACCGCTAGCGGGTCCTACAATGAGCAGTTCTTC,CATASGSYNEQFF
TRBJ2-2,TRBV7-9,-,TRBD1,TGTGCCAGCAGGCCGGGACAGGGGGCGATGGGCACCGGGGAGCTGTTTTTT,CASRPGQGAMGTGELFF
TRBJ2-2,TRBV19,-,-,TGTGCCAGTAATCCCATGGGGATAAACACCGGGGAGCTGTTTTTT,CASNPMGINTGELFF
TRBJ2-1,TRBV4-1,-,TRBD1,TGCGCCAGCAGCCAAGAAGGGACAGGGCACAATGAGCAGTTCTTC,CASSQEGTGHNEQFF
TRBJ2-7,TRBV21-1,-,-,TGTGCCAGCAGCAAAGCGCTTGGGACTAGCGGGAGGGTGGGCTCCTACGAGCAGTACTTC,CASSKALGTSGRVGSYEQYF
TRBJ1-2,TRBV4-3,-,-,TGCGCCAGCAGCCAAGAATCCGGGTATGGCTACACCTTC,CASSQESGYGYTF
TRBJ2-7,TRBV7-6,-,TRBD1,TGTGCCAGCAGAAGAGGACAGGGGGACTACGAGCAGTACTTC,CASRRGQGDYEQYF
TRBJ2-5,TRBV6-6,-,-,TGTGCCAGCAGTCGACAAGAGACCCAGTACTTC,CASSRQETQYF
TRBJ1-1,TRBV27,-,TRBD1,TGTGCCAGTAGCTTTAAAGGACAGGGGACTGGTGAAGCTTTCTTT,CASSFKGQGTGEAFF
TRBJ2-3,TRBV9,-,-,TGTGCCAGCAGCGTAGGAAGCCATGGGCGAGGGGGTGAGGATACGCAGTATTTT,CASSVGSHGRGGEDTQYF
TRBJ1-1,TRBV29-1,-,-,TGCAGCGTGGCCGGGGTTCTGGCCACTGAAGCTTTCTTT,CSVAGVLATEAFF
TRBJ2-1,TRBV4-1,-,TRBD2,TGCGCCAGCAGCCAAGCGGGACTAGCGGGAGTATATGAGCAGTTCTTC,CASSQAGLAGVYEQFF
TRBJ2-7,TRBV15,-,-,TGTGCCACCAGAAGCGGTTACGGGTCGCTCTCCGCCTACGAGCAGTACTTC,CATRSGYGSLSAYEQYF
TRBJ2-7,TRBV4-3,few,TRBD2,TGCGCCAGCAGCCCCGGGACTAGCGGGGGTTACGAGCAGTACTTC,CASSPGTSGGYEQYF
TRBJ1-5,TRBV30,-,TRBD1,TGTGCCTGGAGTTCTACAGGGGGCGCCTTTAGGAATCAGCCCCAGCATTTT,CAWSSTGGAFRNQPQHF
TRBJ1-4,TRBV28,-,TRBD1,TGTGCCAGCAGTTACCGGGACAGGATGCCAGGTGAAAAACTGTTTTTT,CASSYRDRMPGEKLFF
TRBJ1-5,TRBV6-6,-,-,TGTGCCAGCAGTTACTCGTCAGGGGTCGGGATTCAGCCCCAGCATTTT,CASSYSSGVGIQPQHF
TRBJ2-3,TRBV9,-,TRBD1,TGTGCCAGTAACGCTTGGGGACAGGGCACAGATACGCAGTATTTT,CASNAWGQGTDTQYF
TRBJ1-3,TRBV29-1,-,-,TGCAGCGTTGCTCAGGACTCTGGAAACACCATATATTTT,CSVAQDSGNTIYF
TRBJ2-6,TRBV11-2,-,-,TGTGCCAGCAGCTACTGGGGCGTCTCTGGGGCCAACGTCCTGACTTTC,CASSYWGVSGANVLTF
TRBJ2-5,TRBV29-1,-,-,TGCAGCGTACATCTAGGTGGAGAGACCCAGTACTTC,CSVHLGGETQYF
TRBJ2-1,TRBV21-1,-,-,TGTGCCAGCAATCTTAGATCGGGACAAACGGGACTCCCGCCCGGCAATGAGCAGTTCTTC,CASNLRSGQTGLPPGNEQFF
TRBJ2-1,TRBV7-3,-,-,TGTGCCAGCAGCCCCCAGGGGCAGGGGACCTACAATGAGCAGTTCTTC,CASSPQGQGTYNEQFF
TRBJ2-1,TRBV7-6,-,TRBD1,TGTGCCAGCAGTTTGGGGACAGGCTCCTACAATGAGCAGTTCTTC,CASSLGTGSYNEQFF
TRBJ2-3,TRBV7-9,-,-,TGTGCCAGCAGCTTAGGGGCGGCGGTGAGCACAGATACGCAGTATTTT,CASSLGAAVSTDTQYF
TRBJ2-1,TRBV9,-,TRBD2,TGTGCCAGCAGCGTCGGACTAGCGGTGTCTAATGAGCAGTTCTTC,CASSVGLAVSNEQFF
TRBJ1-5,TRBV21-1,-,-,TGTGCCAGCAGCAAGAATCAGCCCCAGCATTTT,CASSKNQPQHF
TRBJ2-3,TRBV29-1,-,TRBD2,TGCAGCGGCGAAAGGCTAGCGGGGAACACAGATACGCAGTATTTT,CSGERLAGNTDTQYF
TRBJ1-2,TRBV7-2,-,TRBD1,TGTGCCAGCAGCTTAACGAGGACAGGGTATGGCTACACCTTC,CASSLTRTGYGYTF
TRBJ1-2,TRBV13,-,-,TGTGCCAGCAGCCCCGCCCCGGGGGATTACTATGGCTACACCTTC,CASSPAPGDYYGYTF
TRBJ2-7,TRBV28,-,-,TGTGCCAGCAGTAGACAGAGAACCTACGAGCAGTACTTC,CASSRQRTYEQYF
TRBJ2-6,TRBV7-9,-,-,TGTGCCAGCAGCCTTCGGGAGAGATACTCTGGGGCCAACGTCCTGACTTTC,CASSLRERYSGANVLTF
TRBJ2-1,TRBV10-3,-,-,TGTGCCATCAGTGAGTCGTTTAATGAGCAGTTCTTC,CAISESFNEQFF